Below, one T cell receptor (beta chain) is given with its context. There is no known antigen for this receptor. Qualities for individual bases were not recorded, and no much larger clone is one base off. Healthy HIV-negative adults with no recently reported acute infections or vaccinations were included as donors. Every donor was a Caucasian adult residing in Nashville, Tennessee, USA. CD4+ T cells were enriched by magnetic negative selection, after which naive cells were positively selected on CD45RA and the negative fraction was taken as the memory subset. Blood was obtained by leukapheresis, after which PBMCs were separated by Ficoll-Histopaque density gradient centrifugation and cryopreserved in liquid nitrogen vapor phase. Purity and quantity of every magnetically sorted T cell population were checked by analytical flow cytometry. Genomic DNA was isolated from each sorted fraction and quantified by UV absorbance on a Nanodrop 2000c.

Using the deep immunoSEQ assay, TCR CDR3 regions were amplified from genomic DNA by multiplex PCR. Extracted genomic DNA from each cell subset was spread evenly across all wells of several immunoSEQ 96-well plates, with each plate serving as a replicate. For sorted subsets, approximately 190 ng genomic DNA, equal to 30,000 or so T cell genomes, was loaded into each replicate PCR. Purified libraries were measured with a Qubit 3.0 fluorometer, size-checked on a Bioanalyzer 2100, and measured again with the KAPA Library Quantification kit. Every immunoSEQ 96-well plate was sequenced on a dedicated single-read 150-cycle Illumina NextSeq 550 flow cell. As for the authors' bioinformatics: The immunoSEQ output contained only junctional sequences without quality scores, so filtering could not match that applied to full-length reads. To assign V/J genes and CDR3, sequences were annotated using PyIR, a Python wrapper for IgBLAST v1.9, with IMGT germline references. Any read was removed if the V/J assignment was weak (E-value above 1e-6), the CDR3 was missing, or the read contained stop codons, out-of-frame junctions, or ambiguous translated residues. V3J clonotypes were defined by identical inferred V gene, J gene, and CDR3 amino acid sequence. To compute the percentage overlap between repertoires, the number of shared unique clonotypes was divided by the size of the smaller repertoire. RTK rarefaction, the Chao1 estimator, and Recon v2.1 estimates of unobserved clonotypes were used to assess repertoire richness. Generation probabilities were computed with OLGA for all TCRbeta clonotypes obtained by the gDNA method from a handful of donors. TCRdb stores this immuneACCESS table with in-frame sequences only. Part of the clones is absent; in the studies checked, under half of the shortfall reflects unresolved V genes, and no reason is known for the rest. That table furnishes V, J and clone size, whereas the DNA furnished D and trimming. The sample table lists about a million clones, 70% to 85% of them with a count of one. The ten largest account for more than 0.85% of the sample.

This entry is derived from a study of shared clonotypes between healthy human individuals (dated by TCRdb to about 2020). With regard to the full study: A couple of women and a few men aged 18 to 49 years were included in the cohort. Blood TCR repertoires of about five healthy adults were deeply sequenced to estimate repertoire size and the extent of clonotype sharing between individuals. Between about 0.8 and 9 billion PBMCs per donor were obtained by leukapheresis. Libraries were prepared and TCR repertoires were sequenced by different laboratories using diverse techniques, in order to increase sequencing depth and limit assay-specific biases. For each donor, CD4 naive and CD4 memory were each run on three plates, CD8 naive on two plates, and CD8 memory on one plate.

Findings and caveats that apply to the study as a whole: Sampling was restricted to blood, and TCR repertoires in tissues likely differ from the TCR repertoires found in blood. The genetic and exposure-history diversity represented was limited by the small number of donors. Across a few donors, 5% to 6% of naive CD4, roughly 3.4% of naive CD8, roughly 2.3% of memory CD4, and approximately 0.4% of memory CD8 clonotypes were shared. Pairwise subsampling led to the expectation that sequencing depth would affect the degree of clonotype sharing among donors. Rarefaction of sorted-subset datasets indicated incomplete sequencing despite the large sequencing depth. Naive subsets generally had larger estimated clonotype richness than memory subsets did. Compared with non-shared clonotypes, the clonotypes found in all four sorted-subset donors had higher generation probabilities.

Trimmed from V: 3 bases; trimmed from J: 6 bases; junction bases lacking a gene match: 8. CDR1 SGHNT and CDR2 YYREEE are derived from the germline V gene (reference sequence). From cysteine to phenylalanine, the CDR3 is 15 amino acids long. Only the CDR3 DNA stays, 45 bases, in frame from base 1. This clonotype was obtained from a man aged 18 to 29 in good health. Some clones in this sample may be carry-over from other donors' samples. Sequencing input: memory CD4+ T cells from PBMCs. This specimen's cell subset or site label, per the study, means: CD45RA-negative fraction. The chain couples TRBV5-4 to TRBJ2-1; 8 bases in the junction line up with TRBD2. The CDR3 amino acid sequence is: CASSSSGSQLNEQFF. The nucleotides are TGTGCCAGCAGCTCAAGCGGGAGCCAACTCAATGAGCAGTTCTTC.